These T cell receptor beta chains were read from a single sample in a study of T cell repertoires in cytomegalovirus infection. Each CDR3 protein gets one entry after TCRdb re-called the reads with MiXCR. The repertoire holds a few hundred thousand distinct CDR3 sequences, with over 15% as singletons. The source material was CD8+ T cells from PBMCs. The receptors were sampled from a human donor in good health (CMV status not recorded). Some clones in this sample may be carry-over from other donors' samples. The CDR3 runs from the conserved cysteine through the conserved F or W. A D gene is named only where the DNA matches it firmly. Clone size is given for some rows only: seen once, a few or many times, or a class if the clone is expanded.

clone_size j_call v_call d_call cdr3_nt cdr3_aa
many TRBJ2-7 TRBV6-5 . TGTGCCAGCAGTTACGGGGAGGTAGGCGAGCAGTACTTC CASSYGEVGEQYF
. TRBJ1-4 TRBV6-5 . TGTGCCAGCAGTTACTCGAAAGTTCGGGGGGAGAGGGGCGAAAAACTGTTTTTT CASSYSKVRGERGEKLFF
. TRBJ1-1 TRBV19 . TGTGCCAGTAGTTTTTTGACAGGAAAGAACACTGAAGCTTTCTTT CASSFLTGKNTEAFF
. TRBJ2-7 TRBV7-9 . TGTGCCAGCAGCTCGGGGCGGGAAGGGGGCCTCGACGAGCAGTACTTC CASSSGREGGLDEQYF
few TRBJ2-3 TRBV6-5 . TGTGCCAGCGGGGGGTTCACAGATACGCAGTATTTT CASGGFTDTQYF
few TRBJ2-1 TRBV15 . TGTGCCACCAGCAGAGATGGATACGAGCAGTTCTTC CATSRDGYEQFF
many TRBJ1-4 TRBV7-9 TRBD1 TGTGCCAGCAGCCATTCAGGGGGCGCAGGGTTAGGCGAAAAACTGTTTTTT CASSHSGGAGLGEKLFF
many TRBJ2-7 TRBV7-2 TRBD2 TGTGCCAGCAGCTTACGGGGGGACGACGAGCAGTACTTC CASSLRGDDEQYF
few TRBJ1-3 TRBV6-2/TRBV6-3 . TGTGCCAGCAGAACCGCACGGGACTCTTACGAATTATCTGGAAACACCATATATTTT CASRTARDSYELSGNTIYF
. TRBJ2-7 TRBV12-3/TRBV12-4 . TGTGCCAGCAGTTTATTTCTGGGGACCTACGAGCAGTACTTC CASSLFLGTYEQYF
. TRBJ2-2 TRBV24-1 . TGTGCCACCAGTGATTGGGGACGGGAGAACACCGGGGAGCTGTTTTTT CATSDWGRENTGELFF
many TRBJ1-1 TRBV6-4 TRBD1 TGTGCCACCAGGACAGGGCGGAACACTGAAGCTTTCTTT CATRTGRNTEAFF
many TRBJ2-2 TRBV4-2 . TGTGCCAGCAGCCAAGCTGGAGTATTGAACACCGGGGAGCTGTTTTTT CASSQAGVLNTGELFF
. TRBJ1-1 TRBV5-1 . TGCGCCAGCAGCGAGAGACGGGCGAACACTGAAGCTTTCTTT CASSERRANTEAFF
many TRBJ2-7 TRBV6-2/TRBV6-3 TRBD1 TGTGCCAGCAGTACCAGACAGGGCTACAGCTCCTACGAGCAGTACTTC CASSTRQGYSSYEQYF
few TRBJ1-2 TRBV7-9 . TGTGCCAGCAGCCCGCGCCCAGATCCCTACTATGGCTACACCTTC CASSPRPDPYYGYTF
. TRBJ1-1 TRBV29-1 . TGCAGCGTCCCAATAAAGCCAGGGGCGAGCACTGAAGCTTTCTTT CSVPIKPGASTEAFF
few TRBJ1-1 TRBV6-1 . TGTGCCAGCACCCCTGATAGGGGATACACTGAAGCTTTCTTT CASTPDRGYTEAFF
. TRBJ2-1 TRBV6-1 . TGTGCCAGCAGTTACACCTTAGCGGTCAAACAGAATGAGCAGTTCTTC CASSYTLAVKQNEQFF
. TRBJ1-2 TRBV2 . TGTGCCAGCATGATCGGGCCATTTGGGAATGGCTACACCTTC CASMIGPFGNGYTF
few TRBJ2-1 TRBV29-1 . TGCAGCGTTGACAGAGTCTACAATGAGCAGTTCTTC CSVDRVYNEQFF
many TRBJ2-1 TRBV10-3 . TGTGCCATCAGTGAGTCTCCGGCAGGGGTCAATGAGCAGTTCTTC CAISESPAGVNEQFF
few TRBJ2-7 TRBV7-6 . TGTTCCCTCGAGCTTACTCCCTACGAGCAGTACTTC CSLELTPYEQYF
many TRBJ2-7 TRBV7-6 . TGTGCCAGCAGCTTAGTCGGGGAATCGAACGAGCAGTACTTC CASSLVGESNEQYF
few TRBJ1-1 TRBV6-6 TRBD1 TGTGCCAGCAGTAACCGGACAGGTAACACTGAAGCTTTCTTT CASSNRTGNTEAFF
many TRBJ2-1 TRBV6-5 . TGTGCCAGCAGACCCTCGGACCGAAGTTACAATGAGCAGTTCTTC CASRPSDRSYNEQFF
many TRBJ1-1 TRBV7-2 . TGTGCCAGCAGCTTAGGAGGACCTGAAGCTTTCTTT CASSLGGPEAFF
. TRBJ1-2 TRBV25-1 . TGTGCCAGCAGTGCGGGGACGGACACTGCCTACCTCTTC CASSAGTDTAYLF
. TRBJ2-3 TRBV7-6 . TGTGCCAGCAGCCTTGGGACCCCTCCAGATACGCAGTATTTT CASSLGTPPDTQYF
many TRBJ1-6 TRBV7-2 . TGTGCCAGCAGCCACCAAGGAAGCTCCTATAATTCACCCCTCCACTTT CASSHQGSSYNSPLHF
few TRBJ2-6 TRBV6-5 . TGTGCCAGCAGTGCCTACTCTGGGGCCAACGTCCTGACTTTC CASSAYSGANVLTF
few TRBJ2-1 TRBV29-1 TRBD2 TGCAGCGTTGAGGGACTAGCGGGGGATAGCTCCTACAATGAGCAGTTCTTC CSVEGLAGDSSYNEQFF
. TRBJ1-4 TRBV7-9 . TGTGCCAGCAGCCGTCCCGGTGTTAGTGTAAATGAAAAACTGTTTTTT CASSRPGVSVNEKLFF
few TRBJ2-3 TRBV20-1 TRBD2 TGCAGTGCTAGAGATCTCCGACTAGCGGGCACAGATACGCAGTATTTT CSARDLRLAGTDTQYF
many TRBJ1-1 TRBV6-2/TRBV6-3 . TGTGCCAGCAGTTACACAGGGAGGAACACTGAAGCTTTCTTT CASSYTGRNTEAFF
. TRBJ2-2 TRBV19 TRBD2 TGTGCCAGTAGGAAACATGGACTAGCGGGGACGAACACCGGGGAGCTGTTTTTT CASRKHGLAGTNTGELFF
. TRBJ2-1 TRBV13 . TGTGCCAGCACCCCTAGCTGGGAGAGACACAATGAGCAGTTCTTC CASTPSWERHNEQFF
. TRBJ2-1 TRBV25-1 . TGTGCCAGCGTGGGAATATACAATGAGCAGTTCTTC CASVGIYNEQFF
few TRBJ1-5 TRBV7-6 . TGTGCCAGCAGCCGTTCGGAGTTCGGCAATCAGCCCCAGCATTTT CASSRSEFGNQPQHF
. TRBJ2-7 TRBV20-1 . TGCAGTGCTAGGCAAAGGGGGTATGGGTCCTACGAGCAGTACTTC CSARQRGYGSYEQYF
. TRBJ1-5 TRBV27 . TGTGCCAGCAGTTTGGCAGGGTCAGGGCAGCCCCAGCATTTT CASSLAGSGQPQHF
many TRBJ1-1 TRBV10-3 TRBD1 TGTGCCATCAGTGCACAAAAGGACAGGGGAGGAGGCACTGAAGCTTTCTTT CAISAQKDRGGGTEAFF
. TRBJ2-5 TRBV5-3 . TGTGCCAGCAGCAAGAAAGAGACCCAGTACTTC CASSKKETQYF
few TRBJ2-1 TRBV6-2/TRBV6-3 . TGTGCCAGCAGCCCTCCGGACAAGGCAATCTACAATGAGCAGTTCTTC CASSPPDKAIYNEQFF
few TRBJ2-7 TRBV6-1 . TGTGCCAGCAGTCACAGTTACTCCTACGAGCAGTACTTC CASSHSYSYEQYF
few TRBJ1-1 TRBV7-9 . TGTGCCAGCAGCTTAGTAGACGGAGCGAACACTGAAGCTTTCTTT CASSLVDGANTEAFF
. TRBJ1-6 TRBV6-4 . TGTGCCAGCAGACCCGGGGAGGGATCACCCCTCCACTTT CASRPGEGSPLHF
once TRBJ1-4 TRBV6-8 . TGTGCCAGCAGTTACTCCGAGGATATCGGAAAACTGTTTTTT CASSYSEDIGKLFF
many TRBJ1-3 TRBV12-3/TRBV12-4 . TGTGCCAGCAGTTTTGCAGGGAGGTCTGGAAACACCATATATTTT CASSFAGRSGNTIYF
. TRBJ2-1 TRBV28 . TGTGCCAGCAGTAACCGGGCCATCTACAATGAGCAGTTCTTC CASSNRAIYNEQFF
. TRBJ1-5 TRBV6-2/TRBV6-3 . TGTGCCAGCAGTTACGTCCGGGCAAGGGATCAGCCCCAGCATTTT CASSYVRARDQPQHF
. TRBJ2-7 TRBV7-2 TRBD2 TGTGCCAGGAGCACCGAACTAGCGCCATCCTACGAGCAGTACTTC CARSTELAPSYEQYF
many TRBJ2-3 TRBV4-1 . TGCGCCAGCAGCCAAGAGTGGGGCCTAGGTCTAGGTACGCAGTATTTT CASSQEWGLGLGTQYF
many TRBJ2-7 TRBV20-1 TRBD1 TGCAGTGCTAGAGACCGGTTGAGGGGGCCAACCTACGAGCAGTACTTC CSARDRLRGPTYEQYF
. TRBJ2-3 TRBV12-3/TRBV12-4 . TGTGCCAGCATAGAGGCTGGAGATACGCAGTATTTT CASIEAGDTQYF